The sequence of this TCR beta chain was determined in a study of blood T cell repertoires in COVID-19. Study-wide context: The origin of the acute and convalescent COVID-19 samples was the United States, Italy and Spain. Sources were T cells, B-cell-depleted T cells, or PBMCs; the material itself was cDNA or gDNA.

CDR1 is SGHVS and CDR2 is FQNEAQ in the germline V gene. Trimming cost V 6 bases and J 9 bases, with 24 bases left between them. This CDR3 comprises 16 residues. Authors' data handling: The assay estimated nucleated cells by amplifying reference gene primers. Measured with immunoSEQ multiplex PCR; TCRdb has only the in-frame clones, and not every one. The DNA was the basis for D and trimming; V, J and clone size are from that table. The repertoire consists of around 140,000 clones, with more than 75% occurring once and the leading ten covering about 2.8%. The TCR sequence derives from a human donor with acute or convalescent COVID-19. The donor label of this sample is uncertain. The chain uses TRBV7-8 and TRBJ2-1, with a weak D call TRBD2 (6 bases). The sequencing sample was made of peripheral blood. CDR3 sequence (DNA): TGTGCCAGCAGTCGCACCCCCGGGACTCAGGGAGCTGAGCAGTTCTTC. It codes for CASSRTPGTQGAEQFF.